Listed below are T cell receptor beta chains from one sample, sequenced in a study of blood T cell repertoires in COVID-19. Data came from immunoSEQ multiplex PCR; TCRdb stores just in-frame clones and leaves some out. The sample records about 10,000 clones, 65% to 90% being singletons. The specimen sequenced was peripheral blood. Receptors originate from a human donor in a cohort sampled during active COVID-19. Each CDR3 is given with its conserved first and last residue. A D gene is named only where the DNA matches it firmly. Some rows mark clone size as missing; the rest say once, few, many or name a class of expanded clone.

J gene,clone size,V gene,D gene,CDR3 protein,CDR3 DNA
TRBJ2-7,once,TRBV7-2,TRBD1,CASSPRTGQGEQYF,TGTGCCAGCAGCCCTAGGACAGGGCAGGGCGAGCAGTACTTC
TRBJ2-2,.,TRBV27,TRBD1,CASSDRDTGELFF,TGTGCCAGCAGTGACAGGGACACCGGGGAGCTGTTTTTT
TRBJ2-7,.,TRBV19,.,CASSTGGMAYEQYF,TGTGCCAGTAGTACAGGGGGGATGGCCTACGAGCAGTACTTC
TRBJ2-2,once,TRBV5-6,TRBD1,CASRLTTGGNTGELFF,TGTGCCAGCAGACTGACGACAGGGGGGAACACCGGGGAGCTGTTTTTT
TRBJ2-1,large,TRBV27,TRBD2,CASSLVAGGGNEQFF,TGTGCCAGCAGTTTAGTCGCGGGAGGTGGCAATGAGCAGTTCTTC
TRBJ1-2,.,TRBV28,.,CASSPRQVSSSGYTF,TGTGCCAGCAGTCCGAGACAGGTTTCAAGTAGTGGCTACACCTTC
TRBJ2-2,.,TRBV6-5,.,CAIGEDTGELFF,TGTGCCATCGGGGAGGACACCGGGGAGCTGTTTTTT
TRBJ2-3,.,TRBV12-3/TRBV12-4,.,CASSFSGDTQYF,TGTGCCAGCAGTTTTAGCGGTGATACGCAGTATTTT
TRBJ1-6,once,TRBV27,.,CAAKEGFTYNSPLHF,TGTGCCGCCAAGGAGGGGTTTACCTATAATTCACCCCTCCACTTT
TRBJ2-7,.,TRBV4-1,TRBD1,CASSQDAGQGTYEQYF,TGCGCCAGCAGCCAAGACGCGGGACAGGGAACTTACGAGCAGTACTTC
TRBJ2-5,.,TRBV6-5,TRBD1,CASSSGQGPWQTQYF,TGTGCCAGCAGTTCCGGACAGGGGCCTTGGCAGACCCAGTACTTC
TRBJ2-7,few,TRBV7-9,TRBD2,CASSLTSGVSYEQYF,TGTGCCAGCAGCTTAACTAGCGGGGTTTCCTACGAGCAGTACTTC
TRBJ2-7,.,TRBV15,TRBD1,CATSRDRDYEQYF,TGTGCCACCAGCCGAGACAGGGACTACGAGCAGTACTTC
TRBJ2-2,.,TRBV4-2,TRBD1,CASSHPGQGFTGELFF,TGTGCCAGCAGCCACCCGGGACAGGGGTTTACCGGGGAGCTGTTTTTT
TRBJ1-2,once,TRBV28,.,CASSSLRQPNYGYTF,TGTGCCAGCAGTTCCTTGAGGCAGCCTAACTATGGCTACACCTTC
TRBJ2-1,.,TRBV28,.,CASSLRLSSYNEQFF,TGTGCCAGCAGTTTAAGATTGAGCTCCTACAATGAGCAGTTCTTC
TRBJ2-2,once,TRBV7-9,.,CASSHLPGPNTGELFF,TGTGCCAGCAGCCATCTGCCAGGGCCGAACACCGGGGAGCTGTTTTTT
TRBJ2-2,.,TRBV11-2,TRBD2,CATPRSLASGTGELFF,TGTGCCACCCCGAGATCCCTGGCTAGCGGGACAGGGGAGCTGTTTTTT
TRBJ2-7,.,TRBV27,TRBD2,CASSFWPSGSYEQYF,TGTGCCAGCAGTTTTTGGCCTAGCGGCTCCTACGAGCAGTACTTC
TRBJ1-2,.,TRBV6-6,.,CASKAANYGYTF,TGTGCCAGCAAGGCGGCTAACTATGGCTACACCTTC
TRBJ2-4,.,TRBV4-1,TRBD2,CASSSGTSIQYF,TGCGCCAGCAGCAGCGGGACTAGCATTCAGTACTTC
TRBJ1-2,.,TRBV7-2,.,CASSLRAGSSRGYTF,TGTGCCAGCAGCTTACGGGCAGGGTCGTCTCGTGGCTACACCTTC
TRBJ2-3,.,TRBV7-2,TRBD2,CASSLAQHSGRARLSMDTQYF,TGTGCCAGCAGCTTAGCGCAGCATAGCGGGAGGGCCCGTTTATCAATGGATACGCAGTATTTT
TRBJ2-1,.,TRBV19,TRBD2,CASSGSSGREYNEQFF,TGTGCCAGTAGTGGATCTAGCGGGAGGGAGTACAATGAGCAGTTCTTC
TRBJ1-4,.,TRBV19,.,CASSIPHWVGYEKLFF,TGTGCCAGTAGTATCCCGCACTGGGTCGGGTATGAAAAACTGTTTTTT
TRBJ2-3,.,TRBV5-1,TRBD2,CASSLGTSGATDTQYF,TGCGCCAGCAGCTTGGGGACTAGCGGGGCCACAGATACGCAGTATTTT
TRBJ1-3,.,TRBV20-1,.,CSASNQGAIGNTIYF,TGCAGTGCTAGTAACCAGGGTGCGATTGGAAACACCATATATTTT
TRBJ2-4,.,TRBV4-3,TRBD1,CASSQGTGRGNIQYF,TGCGCCAGCAGCCAAGGGACAGGGCGGGGAAACATTCAGTACTTC
TRBJ1-2,.,TRBV7-8,TRBD1,CASSEFGQEIRNYGYTF,TGTGCCAGCAGCGAATTCGGACAGGAGATACGGAACTATGGCTACACCTTC
TRBJ2-7,.,TRBV15,TRBD2,CATSRYPQGLAGAPTYEQYF,TGTGCCACCAGCAGATACCCTCAGGGACTAGCGGGAGCCCCGACCTACGAGCAGTACTTC
TRBJ1-5,.,TRBV24-1,TRBD1,CATSGEGGTGGDQPQHF,TGTGCCACCAGTGGGGAGGGCGGGACAGGGGGAGATCAGCCCCAGCATTTT
TRBJ2-7,.,TRBV6-5,TRBD2,CASREGLAVSYEQYF,TGTGCCAGCAGGGAGGGACTAGCGGTCTCCTACGAGCAGTACTTC
TRBJ2-7,.,TRBV7-9,TRBD1,CASSPGTGGNEQYF,TGTGCCAGCAGCCCGGGGACAGGGGGCAACGAGCAGTACTTC
TRBJ2-2,.,TRBV15,.,CATSRDRRGGAGELFF,TGTGCCACCAGCAGAGATAGGAGGGGTGGGGCCGGGGAGCTGTTTTTT
TRBJ2-1,.,TRBV15,.,CATSRDLAASSYNEQFF,TGTGCCACCAGCAGAGATTTAGCGGCAAGCTCCTACAATGAGCAGTTCTTC
TRBJ2-2,.,TRBV19,TRBD2,CASSIELAGANTGELFF,TGTGCCAGTAGTATAGAACTAGCGGGAGCGAACACCGGGGAGCTGTTTTTT
TRBJ2-1,.,TRBV28,.,CATTWVGDNFSDEQFF,TGTGCCACAACTTGGGTGGGGGACAATTTTAGCGATGAGCAGTTCTTC
TRBJ2-1,.,TRBV28,TRBD2,CASGPTAGLLYNEQFF,TGTGCCAGCGGCCCGACAGCGGGACTTCTCTACAATGAGCAGTTCTTC
TRBJ1-1,.,TRBV5-6,.,CASSYEPGNTEAFF,TGTGCCAGCAGCTACGAACCAGGGAACACTGAAGCTTTCTTT
TRBJ1-3,.,TRBV20-1,.,CSASSGVGNTIYF,TGCAGTGCTAGTTCAGGGGTTGGAAACACCATATATTTT